The text below deals with one T cell receptor beta chain. This clonotype has more than one count but fewer than ten. Its recognized antigen is unknown. Qualities for individual bases were not recorded, and no much larger clone is one base off. The record originates from a study of T cells in Graves' hyperthyroidism and ophthalmopathy (dated by TCRdb to between 2018 and 2020). Background on the whole study: Peripheral blood samples were taken at the time of initial diagnosis, prior to any treatment. A discovery cohort of about a hundred patients, 43 with Graves' ophthalmopathy and more than 55 with stable Graves' hyperthyroidism, was used to find distinguishing TCR V-J signatures. Prospective prediction of ophthalmopathy was tested in an independent validation cohort consisting of some 18 hyperthyroidism patients and more than 15 patients who later progressed to ophthalmopathy. The 95 to 100 discovery patients were randomly split 7:3 into training and test sets. In addition, the study compared T-cell repertoires in thyroid tissue and in blood from several Graves' hyperthyroidism patients. After sampling, hyperthyroidism patients received methimazole starting at 30 mg daily, and ophthalmopathy patients received high-dose intravenous methylprednisolone. The paper describes TCR Vbeta CDR3 sequencing of some 130 peripheral blood samples, made up of some 40 ophthalmopathy patients, 70 to 75 hyperthyroidism patients and roughly 17 progressor patients. General findings and caveats noted by the study authors: Ophthalmopathy was separated from stable hyperthyroidism by a 13 V-J signature model, with over 85% sensitivity and about 81% specificity obtained in cross-validation and 80%/75% obtained in testing. In validation, the model predicted progression to ophthalmopathy with approximately 69% sensitivity and approximately 72% specificity, a median of 6.5 months before onset. Sample size was not statistically predetermined, and investigators were not blinded to group allocation. Blood samples also contained most of the expanded thyroid clonotypes (frequency above 0.001), which suggests that blood repertoires may reflect thyroid immune responses.

Per the germline V gene (reference sequence), MNHEY is the CDR1 and SMNVEV is the CDR2. There are 13 amino acids in the CDR3, from cysteine to phenylalanine inclusive. The sequence is cut down to CDR3 DNA, 39 bases in frame from base 1. V is pared back by 6 bases and J by 5 bases, with 14 bases lying between the germline termini. Hyperthyroidism patients were newly diagnosed, with disease duration under 2 months, and aged 18 to 65 years. The study excluded patients with uncontrolled infections, other autoimmune diseases, pregnancy or lactation. Diagnoses were established on the basis of clinical symptoms, serum thyroxine and TRAb, thyroid ultrasound, and orbital computed tomography. For progressor patients, blood was drawn at the first diagnosis of hyperthyroidism, before any ophthalmopathy symptoms had appeared. PBMCs were separated from around 9.1 ml of fresh peripheral blood using Ficoll-Paque density gradient centrifugation. Progressor patients were first diagnosed with Graves' hyperthyroidism and then developed ophthalmopathy during follow-up. Total RNA was extracted with Trizol reagent, and quality was checked on an Agilent 2100 Bioanalyzer.

TCR beta CDR3 regions were amplified from RNA transcripts. The first round of RT-PCR for the TCR CDR3 was performed with the HTBI primer set and the Qiagen OneStep RT-PCR kit. A second multiplex PCR round built the libraries, followed by size selection and purification. The libraries were sequenced on an Illumina HiSeq2000 using paired-end 100 bp reads. Under the source paper's analysis protocol: SOAPnuke was used to process the raw data, with reads discarded if the reads contained adapters or uncalled bases, had a mean Phred below 15, or lacked an exact constant-primer or identifier match. High-quality paired reads were merged using COPE v1.2.5, and each unique nucleotide sequence was defined as a clonotype. MiTCR v1.1 was used to align the clonotypes against IMGT TRBV, TRBD and TRBJ reference segments. The analysis was restricted to V-J combinations with a frequency above 0.0001, which together covered 99.2% of the repertoires. The TCS score was defined as the ratio of F50 (clonal expansion) to E x V (chaos), calculated using BLOSUM62-based TCRdist between CDR3 peptides within each V-J. Welch's t-statistics and random forest reduced around 520 V-J features to 13, which were used in a naive Bayes classifier (R e1071). TCRdb reprocessed the public reads (quality trimming at Q25 with fastp, clone calling with MiXCR) and kept in-frame beta chains. Here each entry gathers all rows of one CDR3 protein and keeps the most common genes and DNA. These V and J calls originate from TCRdb's pipeline instead of the authors' own analysis. This sample gives 300,000 to 450,000 distinct CDR3 sequences in total; about 18% of them show up just once. The top ten clonotypes cover 30% to 40% of the sample.

The rearrangement combines TRBV27 with TRBJ2-7; the D segment cannot be called with confidence. The material sequenced was blood. The receptor was isolated from a woman in her 30s with Graves' hyperthyroidism that later progressed to Graves' ophthalmopathy. At the DNA level, the sequence is TGTGCCAGCAGCGCGAGCCGAGGAGACGAGCAGTACTTC. Translated, it reads CASSASRGDEQYF.